These 16 T cell receptor beta chains were sequenced from one sample in a study of shared clonotypes between healthy human individuals. Method: immunoSEQ multiplex PCR; TCRdb's copy keeps in-frame clones and lacks some. The repertoire holds millions of clones, more than 85% seen once, with 0.3% to 0.4% in the top ten. The sequencing input was naive CD4+ T cells from PBMCs. Subset denoted: CD45RA+ positively selected. These receptors were obtained from a man between 18 and 35 years old in good health. Some clones in this sample may be carry-over from other donors' samples.

V usage is TRBV12-5 and J usage is TRBJ2-3; 10 nucleotides agree with TRBD2. Looked up from germline, CDR1 is LGHNT and CDR2 is FRNRAP. V lost 1 base to trimming and J lost 4 bases; unmatched junction nucleotides: 5. The CDR3 is made up of 16 amino acids. The CDR3 is CASGLASGSRSDTQYF. CDR3 DNA: TGTGCTAGTGGTTTGGCTAGCGGGAGCCGTTCAGATACGCAGTATTTT.

J is TRBJ2-4 and V is TRBV7-9; D might be TRBD1 or TRBD2, each matching 6 bases. This CDR3 is built from 16 residues. Germline CDR1 and CDR2: SEHNR and FQNEAQ (reference sequence). V lost 6 bases and J lost 10, with 25 bases in between. CDR3 loop: CASSSRGDPGTTIQYF. CDR3 DNA: TGTGCCAGCAGTTCAAGGGGGGATCCCGGGACCACGATTCAGTACTTC.

The chain combines TRBV18 with TRBJ1-1; a possible D gene is TRBD1 (6 bases). In germline, CDR1 is KGHSH, CDR2 LQKENI. The germline V and J ends were trimmed by 3 bases and 1 base, with 12 bases remaining between them. The CDR3 totals 15 residues. CDR3 sequence reads: CASSPRDITNTEAFF. The CDR3 DNA follows: TGTGCCAGCTCACCCCGGGACATCACGAACACTGAAGCTTTCTTT.

The chain employs TRBV2 and TRBJ1-1, with 9 bases matching TRBD1. V was pared by 6 bases and J by 3 bases, with 5 bases of the junction left unmatched. The CDR3 totals 14 residues. Germline CDR1 SNHLY, CDR2 FYNNEI. The CDR3 DNA reads TGTGCCAGCAGCCAGACAGGGGGGGACACTGAAGCTTTCTTT. Residues: CASSQTGGDTEAFF.

Concerning this clone: The same CDR3 also results from other DNA sequences found in this sample. CDR3 amino acids: CASSVLTYNEQFF. As DNA, the CDR3 is TGTGCCAGCAGCGTATTGACCTACAATGAGCAGTTCTTC. The rearrangement uses TRBV9 and TRBJ2-1, with unresolved D. The V gene's germline CDR1 is SGDLS and CDR2 YYNGEE. Trimming left V 1 base short and J 2 bases short, with 4 bases between. The CDR3 extends over 13 amino acids.

The gene calls are TRBV11-2 and TRBJ1-3; a weak D match, TRBD1 (5 bases). Trimming took off 4 bases at V and 0 bases at J, with 7 bases between the two ends. Germline V gene data show CDR1 as SGHAT and CDR2 as FQNNGV. CDR3 length equals 14 residues. The CDR3, as DNA: TGTGCCAGCAGCTCCGGGGGCTCTGGAAACACCATATATTTT. This translates into CASSSGGSGNTIYF.

The V and J genes are TRBV6-6 and TRBJ2-1; the D gene could be TRBD1 or TRBD2 (5 bases each). CDR1 MNHNY and CDR2 SVGAGI come from the germline V gene (reference sequence). Trimming left V 6 bases short and J 0 bases short, with 15 bases between. The CDR3 is 16 residues long. The CDR3 nucleotides read TGTGCCAGCAGCCTCCGGGACCGTTCCTCCTACAATGAGCAGTTCTTC. Amino acid sequence: CASSLRDRSSYNEQFF.

The J gene is TRBJ2-7, the V gene TRBV18; TRBD2 might be the D (7 bases). Per germline, CDR1 KGHSH and CDR2 LQKENI. The germline V and J ends were trimmed by 3 bases and 1 base, with 19 bases remaining between them. This CDR3 is 17 amino acids long. The CDR3 bases are TGTGCCAGCTCACCCCTCGCTGGGGGGCGGGAGTCCTACGAGCAGTACTTC. Translated: CASSPLAGGRESYEQYF. Together with reference TRBV18 and TRBJ2-7, the CDR3 gives the full variable domain: NAGVMQNPRHLVRRRGQEARLRCSPMKGHSHVYWYRQLPEEGLKFMVYLQKENIIDESGMPKERFSAEFPKEGPSILRIQQVVRGDSAAYFCASSPLAGGRESYEQYFGPGTRLTVT.

The V and J genes are TRBV6-1 and TRBJ2-2; no definite D call. The V end lost 7 bases, the J end lost 8 bases, and 11 bases lay between the germline ends. Germline V gene sequence: CDR1 MNHNS, CDR2 SASEGT. CDR3 size: 12 residues. The CDR3 loop reads CASNLSWGELFF. The CDR3 DNA sequence: TGTGCCAGCAACCTTTCGTGGGGGGAGCTGTTTTTT.

The chain employs TRBV5-8 and TRBJ2-7; D remains unclear. Trimming removed 1 base from V and 3 bases from J, with 11 bases in between. The CDR3 has 14 amino acids. The germline V gene encodes CDR1 SGHTS and CDR2 YDEGEE. CDR3 nucleotides: TGTGCCAGCAGCTTGCTGGGATCGGGCTACGAGCAGTACTTC. It codes for CASSLLGSGYEQYF.

This clone was observed a handful of times. One end of the junction fails to match germline, which may point to a read error. Other DNA sequences in this specimen translate into the identical CDR3. The CDR3 bases are TGTGCCAGCTCCCCACGGAACACTGAAGCTTTCTTT. This translates into CASSPRNTEAFF. This chain connects TRBV18 to TRBJ1-1; D not certain. This CDR3 spans 12 amino acids. Germline V CDR1 and CDR2: KGHSH, LQKENI.

In DNA, the CDR3 is TGTGCCAGCAGCTTAGTGGCGGTAGGGGAGCAGTACTTC. Encoded protein: CASSLVAVGEQYF. The chain carries TRBV7-2 and TRBJ2-7; D gene uncertain. The V gene lost 1 base and the J gene lost 7 bases, with 11 bases spanning the gap. Per germline, CDR1 SGHTA and CDR2 FQGNSA. The CDR3 has 13 residues.

The table lists this clone with a count of one. The chain joins TRBV27 to TRBJ2-7, with D uncertain. The CDR3 runs to 15 residues. Germline assignment: CDR1 MNHEY and CDR2 SMNVEV (reference sequence). Trimming took 4 bases from V and 2 from J, leaving 15 bases between them. The CDR3 DNA reads TGTGCCAGCAGTTCGCAGGCCCGTGGGACCTACGAGCAGTACTTC. Its protein is CASSSQARGTYEQYF.

V and J are TRBV5-4 and TRBJ2-7, with a tentative D call TRBD2 (7 bases). The V end lost 0 bases, the J end lost 4 bases, and 11 bases lay between the germline ends. The V gene's germline CDR1 is SGHNT and CDR2 YYREEE (reference sequence). The CDR3 sequence is 14 residues long. The DNA of the CDR3 is TGTGCCAGCAGCTTGGCGGGGGGCAGGTACGAGCAGTACTTC. Residues: CASSLAGGRYEQYF.

This clone was counted a few times. The J gene is TRBJ1-5, the V gene TRBV28; no definite D call. Per the germline V gene, CDR1 is MDHEN and CDR2 is SYDVKM. V was trimmed by 2 bases and J by 0 bases, leaving 11 bases between them. This CDR3 has 16 residues. The CDR3 spells CASSLPADYSNQPQHF. The CDR3 nucleotides read TGTGCCAGCAGTTTACCCGCGGACTATAGCAATCAGCCCCAGCATTTT.

This chain links TRBV7-7 with TRBJ2-1; weak D call: TRBD2 (5 bases). The germline CDR1 and CDR2 sequences are SSHAT and FNYEAQ (reference sequence). V lost 5 bases and J 6 bases, leaving 11 bases between the germline ends. This CDR3 comprises 13 residues. The CDR3 coding sequence is TGTGCCAGCAGCCCCGGGGTAACCAATGAGCAGTTCTTC. This translates into CASSPGVTNEQFF.